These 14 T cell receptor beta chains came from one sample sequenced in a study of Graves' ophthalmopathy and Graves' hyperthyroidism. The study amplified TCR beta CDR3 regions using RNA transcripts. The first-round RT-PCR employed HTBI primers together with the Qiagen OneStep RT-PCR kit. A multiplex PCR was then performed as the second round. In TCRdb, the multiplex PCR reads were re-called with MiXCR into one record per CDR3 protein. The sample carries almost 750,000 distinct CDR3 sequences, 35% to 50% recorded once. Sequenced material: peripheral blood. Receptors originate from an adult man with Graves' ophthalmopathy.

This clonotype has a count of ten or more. CDR3 sequence (DNA): TGTGCCAGCAGCCCCACATGGGGAAATCAGCCCCAGCATTTT. This gives the protein CASSPTWGNQPQHF. This chain connects TRBV7-8 to TRBJ1-5; D unresolved. The V gene lost 5 bases and the J gene lost 4 bases, with 12 bases spanning the gap. Germline values: CDR1 SGHVS, CDR2 FQNEAQ. The CDR3 is 14 amino acids.

The CDR3 nucleotides are TGCAGCCGGGGGACAGGGGCTTCCTACGAGCAGTACTTC. Amino acids: CSRGTGASYEQYF. This chain connects TRBV29-1 to TRBJ2-7, with 10 bases aligning to TRBD1. V trimming: 8 bases; J trimming: 1 base; junction bases outside the gene matches: 5. The CDR3 length is 13 residues. In germline, CDR1 is SQVTM, CDR2 ANQGSEA.

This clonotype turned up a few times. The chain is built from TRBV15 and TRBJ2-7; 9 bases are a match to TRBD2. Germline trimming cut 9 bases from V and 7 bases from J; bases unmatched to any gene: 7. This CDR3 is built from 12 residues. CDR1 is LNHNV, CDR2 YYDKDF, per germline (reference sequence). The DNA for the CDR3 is TGTGCCACTAGCGGGAGTCGAGGAGAGCAGTACTTC. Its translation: CATSGSRGEQYF.

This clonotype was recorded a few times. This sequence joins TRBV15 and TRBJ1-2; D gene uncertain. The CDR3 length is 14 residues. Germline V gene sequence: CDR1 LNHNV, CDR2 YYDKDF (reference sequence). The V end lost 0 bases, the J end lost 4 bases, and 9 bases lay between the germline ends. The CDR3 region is CATSRERTTYGYTF. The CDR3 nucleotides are TGTGCCACCAGCAGAGAAAGGACCACCTATGGCTACACCTTC.

As DNA, the CDR3 is TGTGCCATCAGTGAGTCGGTTTTGGAGGCAGGGGGCGCGTACGAGCAGTACTTC. Translating gives CAISESVLEAGGAYEQYF. The gene calls are TRBV10-3 and TRBJ2-7; the match to TRBD1 covers 8 bases. There are 18 residues in the CDR3. Germline CDR1 reads ENHRY; CDR2 reads SYGVKD. Germline trimming cut 0 bases from V and 4 bases from J; bases unmatched to any gene: 14.

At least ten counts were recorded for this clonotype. The CDR3 sequence: CASTLGQQETQYF. The CDR3 DNA reads as TGTGCCAGCACCCTGGGACAGCAAGAGACCCAGTACTTC. The chain employs TRBV2 and TRBJ2-5; TRBD1 matches 7 bases. Germline values: CDR1 SNHLY, CDR2 FYNNEI. The CDR3 has 13 amino acids. V lost 7 bases, J lost 2 bases, and 4 bases stayed unmatched.

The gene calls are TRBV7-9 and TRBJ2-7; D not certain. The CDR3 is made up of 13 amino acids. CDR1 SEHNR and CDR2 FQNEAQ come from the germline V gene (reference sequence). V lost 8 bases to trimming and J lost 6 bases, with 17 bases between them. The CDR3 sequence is CASSRSGFSEQYF. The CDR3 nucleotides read TGTGCCAGCTCCAGATCTGGTTTTAGCGAGCAGTACTTC.

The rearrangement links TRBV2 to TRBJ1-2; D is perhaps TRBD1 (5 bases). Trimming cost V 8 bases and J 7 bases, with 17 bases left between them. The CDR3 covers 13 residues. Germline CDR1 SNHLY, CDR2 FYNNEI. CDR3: CASGTEPRSGYTF. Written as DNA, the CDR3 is TGTGCCAGCGGGACGGAGCCGAGGTCTGGCTACACCTTC.

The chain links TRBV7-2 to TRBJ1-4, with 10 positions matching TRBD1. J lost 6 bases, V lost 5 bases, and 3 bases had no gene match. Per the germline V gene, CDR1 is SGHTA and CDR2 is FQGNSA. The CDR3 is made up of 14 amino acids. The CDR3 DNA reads TGTGCCAGCAGCCGGGACAGGGGATATGAAAAACTGTTTTTT. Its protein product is CASSRDRGYEKLFF.

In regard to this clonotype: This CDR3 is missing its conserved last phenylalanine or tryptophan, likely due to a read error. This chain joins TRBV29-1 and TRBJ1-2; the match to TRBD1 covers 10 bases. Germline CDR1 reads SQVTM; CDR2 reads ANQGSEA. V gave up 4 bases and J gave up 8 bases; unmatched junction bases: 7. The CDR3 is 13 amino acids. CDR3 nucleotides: TGCAGCGTTGGCGGACAGGGGGTGGCGGGCTACACCATC. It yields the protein CSVGGQGVAGYTI.

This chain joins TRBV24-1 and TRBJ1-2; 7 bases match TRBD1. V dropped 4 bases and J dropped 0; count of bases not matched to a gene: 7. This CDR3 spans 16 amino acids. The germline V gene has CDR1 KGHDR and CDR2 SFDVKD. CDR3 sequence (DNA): TGTGCCACCAGTGACCAAGACAGGGCCGCTAACTATGGCTACACCTTC. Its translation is CATSDQDRAANYGYTF.

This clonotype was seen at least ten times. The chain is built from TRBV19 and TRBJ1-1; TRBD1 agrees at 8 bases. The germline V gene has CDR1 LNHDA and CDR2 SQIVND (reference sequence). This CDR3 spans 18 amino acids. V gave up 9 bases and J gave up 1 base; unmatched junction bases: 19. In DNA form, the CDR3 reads TGTGCCAGCTCCCGCTTGGGGCAGGGGGCACCAACGAACACTGAAGCTTTCTTT. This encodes CASSRLGQGAPTNTEAFF.

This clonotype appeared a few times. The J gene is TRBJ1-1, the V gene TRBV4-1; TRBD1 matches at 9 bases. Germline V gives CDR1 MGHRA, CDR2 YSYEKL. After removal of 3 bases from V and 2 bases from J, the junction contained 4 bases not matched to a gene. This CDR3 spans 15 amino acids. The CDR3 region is CASSQEGQGNTEAFF. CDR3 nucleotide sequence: TGCGCCAGCAGCCAGGAGGGACAGGGTAACACTGAAGCTTTCTTT.

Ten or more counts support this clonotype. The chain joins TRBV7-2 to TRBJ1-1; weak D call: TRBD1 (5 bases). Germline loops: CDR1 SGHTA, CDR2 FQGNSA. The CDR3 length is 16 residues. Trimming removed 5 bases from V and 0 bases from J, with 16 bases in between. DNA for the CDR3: TGTGCCAGCAGCGAGGGTGGGGGTCGGGTGAACACTGAAGCTTTCTTT. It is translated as CASSEGGGRVNTEAFF.